Presented here are 18 T cell receptor beta chains from one specimen sequenced in a study of regulatory dendritic cells for organ transplantation. No antigens are known for them. Sorted subsets were CFSE-labeled and cultured about 5 days with allogeneic dendritic cells. Generated by immunoSEQ multiplex PCR, the TCRdb table keeps only in-frame clones and is missing some. Seen here are over 20,000 clones, 75% to 90% observed once, and the top ten hold around 0.68%. Sequenced input: naive CD4+ T cells from blood cultured with regulatory dendritic cells. Subset given: CD45RA+ naive T cells. The receptors originated from a human donor in good health.

This clone was counted between two and nine times. This chain uses TRBV7-9 with TRBJ1-3; 10 nucleotides line up with TRBD1. The CDR3 runs 18 residues. Germline V gene data show CDR1 as SEHNR and CDR2 as FQNEAQ (reference sequence). With 1 base clipped from V and 9 bases from J, the junction kept 15 bases outside the gene matches. The CDR3 loop reads CASSLVGTGAHPRGTIYF. The CDR3 nucleotides read TGTGCCAGCAGCTTAGTAGGGACAGGGGCCCACCCCAGGGGCACCATATATTTT.

This rearrangement joins TRBV7-3 to TRBJ2-3; no firm D call. V lost 1 base and J 5 bases, leaving 7 bases between the germline ends. This CDR3 has 13 amino acids. Germline V gene sequence: CDR1 SGHTA, CDR2 FQGTGA. Here the CDR3 DNA reads TGTGCCAGCAGCTTAAGACCCCGAGATACGCAGTATTTT. As protein: CASSLRPRDTQYF.

CDR3 coding DNA: TGCGCCAGCAGCTTGGAGGGGGCAGATACGCAGTATTTT. As protein: CASSLEGADTQYF. The chain uses TRBV5-1 and TRBJ2-3; tentatively, D is TRBD1 (6 bases). CDR1 SGHRS and CDR2 YFSETQ come from the germline V gene. This CDR3 is built from 13 residues. V was trimmed by 0 bases and J by 4 bases, leaving 6 bases between them.

This clone was picked up a small number of times. V is TRBV6-5 and J is TRBJ1-2; D is unclear. The germline V gene has CDR1 MNHEY and CDR2 SVGAGI. The CDR3 consists of 15 residues. The germline V and J ends were trimmed by 2 bases and 4 bases, with 14 bases remaining between them. The CDR3 loop is CASSYDREGLYGYTF. Here the CDR3 DNA reads TGTGCCAGCAGTTACGACCGGGAGGGCCTCTATGGCTACACCTTC.

The V gene is TRBV18, the J gene TRBJ2-1; no firm D call. Germline-derived CDR1 and CDR2 are KGHSH and LQKENI. This CDR3 is 15 amino acids long. V lost 0 bases and J lost 7, with 13 bases in between. The CDR3 region has the DNA TGTGCCAGCTCACCACCTGGGTCCCCCCCTAATGAGCAGTTCTTC. It yields the protein CASSPPGSPPNEQFF.

The chain combines TRBV4-2 with TRBJ2-1; 10 bases line up with TRBD2. The CDR3 loop spans 17 amino acids. The V and J ends lost 4 bases and 4 bases, in that order; junction bases with no gene match: 10. CDR1 and CDR2 (germline): LGHNA, YNFKEQ. CDR3 bases: TGTGCCAGCAGCCTAAGGGGGGGAGCGGGAGGGTACAATGAGCAGTTCTTC. As protein: CASSLRGGAGGYNEQFF.

The V call is TRBV6-5, the J call TRBJ1-5; 10 bases map to TRBD1. CDR1 MNHEY and CDR2 SVGAGI come from the germline V gene. J gave up 4 bases and V 6 bases, and 3 bases lay outside the gene matches. The CDR3 extends over 14 amino acids. The CDR3 spells CASRTGQGNQPQHF. The DNA for the CDR3 is TGTGCCAGCAGGACGGGACAGGGGAATCAGCCCCAGCATTTT.

The rearrangement links TRBV29-1 to TRBJ1-3; D gene uncertain. The germline gives CDR1 SQVTM, CDR2 ANQGSEA. Between the trimmed V and J ends, which lost 8 bases and 0 bases, there was a span of 11 bases. CDR3 length: 13 residues. The CDR3 DNA reads TGCAGCATGCGGCCCGGCTCTGGAAACACCATATATTTT. This gives the protein CSMRPGSGNTIYF.

The chain employs TRBV7-9 and TRBJ1-2; 7 positions match TRBD1. Trimming removed 5 bases from V and 8 bases from J; junction bases left unmatched: 14. Germline lookup yields CDR1 SEHNR and CDR2 FQNEAQ (reference sequence). The CDR3 loop spans 15 amino acids. CDR3 amino acids: CASSENRDSVLGYTF. The CDR3 nucleotides read TGTGCCAGCAGCGAGAATCGGGACAGCGTCCTAGGCTACACCTTC.

The J gene is TRBJ1-1, the V gene TRBV2; no clear D gene. From germline, CDR1 is SNHLY and CDR2 FYNNEI. CDR3 size: 16 residues. The ends were cut back, 5 bases at V and 1 base at J, with 17 bases in the middle. CDR3 coding DNA: TGTGCCAGCAGTCCGATATTCCGAAGGCAGAACACTGAAGCTTTCTTT. The encoded protein is CASSPIFRRQNTEAFF.

The rearrangement joins TRBV5-4 to TRBJ2-7, with D possibly TRBD1 on 6 matching bases. The germline gives CDR1 SGHNT, CDR2 YYREEE (reference sequence). The CDR3 is 15 residues long. Trimming cost V 5 bases and J 2 bases, with 17 bases left between them. CDR3 in amino acids: CASSLNRVHTYEQYF. The CDR3 region has the DNA TGTGCCAGCAGTCTAAACAGGGTACATACCTACGAGCAGTACTTC.

The chain links TRBV7-3 to TRBJ2-1; a possible D gene is TRBD1 (6 bases). Deletions cut 5 bases from V and 2 bases from J, with 13 bases between. From germline, CDR1 is SGHTA and CDR2 FQGTGA. The CDR3 has 15 residues. The CDR3 reads CASSLGRGPYNEQFF. CDR3 coding DNA: TGTGCCAGCAGCCTGGGCAGGGGTCCCTACAATGAGCAGTTCTTC.

The chain employs TRBV21-1 and TRBJ1-2. TRBV21-1 is annotated as a pseudogene. CDR3 length: 17 amino acids. The CDR3 nucleotides read TGTGCCAGCAGCAAAGCACCATGGGCGGGGCGCGACTATGGCTACACCTTC. It specifies CASSKAPWAGRDYGYTF.

In this sample, this clone turned up a few times. The chain is built from TRBV7-9 and TRBJ2-6; no clear D gene. The CDR3 is made up of 15 amino acids. CDR1 and CDR2 from the germline V gene are SEHNR and FQNEAQ (reference sequence). The V and J ends lost 1 base and 0 bases respectively, with 4 bases between them. CDR3 coding DNA: TGTGCCAGCAGCTTAGTGTACTCTGGGGCCAACGTCCTGACTTTC. Translation gives CASSLVYSGANVLTF.

V gene TRBV6-6 combines with J gene TRBJ1-3; D possibly corresponds to TRBD1 (5 bases). V shed 0 bases and J shed 8 bases, with 17 bases lying between them. The CDR3 totals 16 residues. Germline CDR1 reads MNHNY; CDR2 reads SVGAGI (reference sequence). The CDR3 loop is CASSYSSLGVRDTIYF. The CDR3 bases are TGTGCCAGCAGTTACTCCTCGTTAGGGGTCAGAGACACCATATATTTT.

The V call is TRBV28, the J call TRBJ1-3; 9 bases map to TRBD1. CDR3 length: 15 amino acids. Germline V CDR1 and CDR2: MDHEN, SYDVKM. With V trimmed by 4 bases and J by 7 bases, 8 bases remained unmatched. CDR3 in amino acids: CASSSTGTGWNTIYF. As DNA, the CDR3 is TGTGCCAGCAGTTCCACCGGGACAGGGTGGAACACCATATATTTT.

The chain joins TRBV7-8 to TRBJ1-1; TRBD1 matches 8 bases. CDR1 SGHVS and CDR2 FQNEAQ come from the germline V gene. CDR3 length: 13 amino acids. V lost 5 bases to trimming and J lost 5 bases; unmatched junction nucleotides: 4. CDR3 amino acids: CASSQQGVTEAFF. The CDR3 bases are TGTGCCAGCAGCCAACAGGGGGTGACTGAAGCTTTCTTT. The complete variable domain, with remaining parts taken from reference TRBV7-8 and TRBJ1-1, reads GAGVSQSPRYKVAKRGQDVALRCDPISGHVSLFWYQQALGQGPEFLTYFQNEAQLDKSGLPSDRFFAERPEGSVSTLKIQRTQQEDSAVYLCASSQQGVTEAFFGQGTRLTVV.

V is TRBV2 and J is TRBJ1-2; D remains unclear. Germline V gene sequence: CDR1 SNHLY, CDR2 FYNNEI. V was shortened by 4 bases and J by 3 bases, with 9 bases between the two germline ends. The CDR3 sequence is 13 residues long. CDR3 in amino acids: CASSVLVYYGYTF. The DNA for the CDR3 is TGTGCCAGCAGTGTGTTGGTTTACTATGGCTACACCTTC.